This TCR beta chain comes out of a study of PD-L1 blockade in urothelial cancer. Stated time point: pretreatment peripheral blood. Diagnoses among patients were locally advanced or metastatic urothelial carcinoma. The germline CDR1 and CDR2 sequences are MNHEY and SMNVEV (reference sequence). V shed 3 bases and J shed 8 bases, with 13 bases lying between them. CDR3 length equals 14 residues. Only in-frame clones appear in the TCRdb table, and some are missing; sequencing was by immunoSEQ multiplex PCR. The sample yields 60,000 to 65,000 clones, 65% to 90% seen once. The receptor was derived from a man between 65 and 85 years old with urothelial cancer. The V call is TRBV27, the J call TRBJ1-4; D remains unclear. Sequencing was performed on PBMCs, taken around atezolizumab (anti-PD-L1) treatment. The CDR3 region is CASSLGMRREKLFF. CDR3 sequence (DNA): TGTGCCAGCAGTTTGGGCATGAGGAGGGAAAAACTGTTTTTT.